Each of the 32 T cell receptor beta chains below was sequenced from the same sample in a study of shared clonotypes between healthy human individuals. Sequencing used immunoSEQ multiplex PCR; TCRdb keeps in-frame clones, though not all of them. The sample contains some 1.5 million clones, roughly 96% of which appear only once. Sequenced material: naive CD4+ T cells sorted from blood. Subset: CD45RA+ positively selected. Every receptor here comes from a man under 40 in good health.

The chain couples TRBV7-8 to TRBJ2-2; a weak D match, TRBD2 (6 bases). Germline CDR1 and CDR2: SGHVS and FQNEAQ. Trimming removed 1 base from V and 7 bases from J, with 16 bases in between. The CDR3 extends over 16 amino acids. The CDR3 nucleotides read TGTGCCAGCAGCTTAGTGACTAGAGAAAGTCTCGGGGAGCTGTTTTTT. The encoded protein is CASSLVTRESLGELFF.

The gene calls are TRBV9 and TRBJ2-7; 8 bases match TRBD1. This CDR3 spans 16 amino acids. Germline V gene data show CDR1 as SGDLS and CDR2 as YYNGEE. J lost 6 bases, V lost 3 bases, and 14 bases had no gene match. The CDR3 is CASSARPGQAVREQYF. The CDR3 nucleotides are TGTGCCAGCAGCGCTAGACCGGGACAGGCTGTTCGCGAGCAGTACTTC.

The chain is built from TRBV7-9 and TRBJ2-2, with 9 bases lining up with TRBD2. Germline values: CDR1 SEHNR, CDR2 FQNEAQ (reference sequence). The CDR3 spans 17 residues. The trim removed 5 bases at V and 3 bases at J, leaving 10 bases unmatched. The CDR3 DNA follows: TGTGCCAGCAGCCAGGGAAGTCTAGCGGGATACACCGGGGAGCTGTTTTTT. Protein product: CASSQGSLAGYTGELFF.

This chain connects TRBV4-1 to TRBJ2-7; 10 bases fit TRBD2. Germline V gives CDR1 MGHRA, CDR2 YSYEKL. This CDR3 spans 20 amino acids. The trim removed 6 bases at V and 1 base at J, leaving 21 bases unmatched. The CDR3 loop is CASSLVLRTAGLAWSYEQYF. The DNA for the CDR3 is TGCGCCAGCAGTCTTGTTCTTAGGACCGCGGGACTAGCGTGGTCCTACGAGCAGTACTTC.

The DNA for the CDR3 is TGTGCCAGCAAAATGACGCTAGCCTCCTACGAGCAGTACTTC. Amino acids: CASKMTLASYEQYF. The rearrangement joins TRBV28 to TRBJ2-7; D might be TRBD2 (5 bases). V was cut by 7 bases and J by 0 bases, with 13 bases left in between. The CDR3 consists of 14 residues. Germline CDR1 reads MDHEN; CDR2 reads SYDVKM.

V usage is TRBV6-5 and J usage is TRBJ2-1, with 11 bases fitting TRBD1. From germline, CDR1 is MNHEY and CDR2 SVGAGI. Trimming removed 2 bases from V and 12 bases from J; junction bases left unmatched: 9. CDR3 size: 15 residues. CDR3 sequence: CASSYKGTGGSRQFF. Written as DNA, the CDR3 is TGTGCCAGCAGTTACAAGGGGACAGGGGGGTCTCGGCAGTTCTTC.

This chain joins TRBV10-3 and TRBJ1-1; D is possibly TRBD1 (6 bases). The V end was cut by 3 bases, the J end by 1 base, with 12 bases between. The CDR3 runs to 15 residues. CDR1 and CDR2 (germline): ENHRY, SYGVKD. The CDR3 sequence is CAISEGSGANTEAFF. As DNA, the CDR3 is TGTGCCATCAGTGAAGGGTCAGGGGCGAACACTGAAGCTTTCTTT.

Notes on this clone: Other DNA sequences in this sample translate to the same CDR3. CDR3 DNA: TGTGCCAGCAGTCTACTAGCGGGTTCATACGAGCAGTACTTC. This translates into CASSLLAGSYEQYF. This chain joins TRBV28 and TRBJ2-7, with TRBD2 matching over 9 bases. V gave up 5 bases and J gave up 4 bases; unmatched junction bases: 6. Germline CDR1 is MDHEN and CDR2 is SYDVKM. This CDR3 region has 14 residues.

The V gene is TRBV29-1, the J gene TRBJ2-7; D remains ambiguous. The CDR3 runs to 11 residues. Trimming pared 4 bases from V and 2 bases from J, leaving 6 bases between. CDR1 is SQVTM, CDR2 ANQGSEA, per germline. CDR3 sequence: CSVGEAYEQYF. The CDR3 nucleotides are TGCAGCGTTGGTGAGGCCTACGAGCAGTACTTC.

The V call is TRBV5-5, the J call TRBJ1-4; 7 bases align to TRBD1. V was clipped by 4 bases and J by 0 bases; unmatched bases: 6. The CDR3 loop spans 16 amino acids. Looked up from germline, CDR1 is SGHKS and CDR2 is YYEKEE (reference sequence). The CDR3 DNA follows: TGTGCCAGCAGCCCAAGACAGGGTGCAACTAATGAAAAACTGTTTTTT. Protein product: CASSPRQGATNEKLFF.

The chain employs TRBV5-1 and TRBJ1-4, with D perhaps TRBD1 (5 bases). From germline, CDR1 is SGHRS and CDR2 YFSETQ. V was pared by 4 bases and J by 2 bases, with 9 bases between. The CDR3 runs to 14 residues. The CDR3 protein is CASSKGHTNEKLFF. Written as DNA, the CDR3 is TGCGCCAGCAGCAAAGGACACACTAATGAAAAACTGTTTTTT.

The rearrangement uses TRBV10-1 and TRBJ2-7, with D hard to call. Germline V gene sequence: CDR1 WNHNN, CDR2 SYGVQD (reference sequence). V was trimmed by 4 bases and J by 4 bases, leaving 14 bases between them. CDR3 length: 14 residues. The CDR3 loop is CASSGAKGQYEQYF. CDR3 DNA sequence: TGCGCCAGCAGTGGAGCTAAGGGCCAGTACGAGCAGTACTTC.

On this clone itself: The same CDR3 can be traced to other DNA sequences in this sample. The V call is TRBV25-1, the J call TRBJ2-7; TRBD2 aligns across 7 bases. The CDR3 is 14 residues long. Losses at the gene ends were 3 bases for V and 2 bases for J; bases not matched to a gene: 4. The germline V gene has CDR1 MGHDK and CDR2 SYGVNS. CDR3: CASSERAGPYEQYF. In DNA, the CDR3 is TGTGCCAGCAGTGAGAGAGCGGGACCCTACGAGCAGTACTTC.

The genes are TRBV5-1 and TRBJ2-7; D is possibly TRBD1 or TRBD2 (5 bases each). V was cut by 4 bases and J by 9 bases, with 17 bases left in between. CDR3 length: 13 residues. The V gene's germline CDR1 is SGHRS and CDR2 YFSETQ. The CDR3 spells CASSMDGTIRQYF. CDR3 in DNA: TGCGCCAGCAGCATGGACGGGACGATCAGGCAGTACTTC.

The CDR3 DNA follows: TGCGCCAGCACCGTAGCGGGCCCCTCCTACAATGAGCAGTTCTTC. Translation: CASTVAGPSYNEQFF. The chain couples TRBV5-1 to TRBJ2-1; 7 positions match TRBD2. Germline V CDR1 and CDR2: SGHRS, YFSETQ. The CDR3 loop spans 15 amino acids. J was trimmed by 0 bases and V by 6 bases; bases with no gene match: 6.

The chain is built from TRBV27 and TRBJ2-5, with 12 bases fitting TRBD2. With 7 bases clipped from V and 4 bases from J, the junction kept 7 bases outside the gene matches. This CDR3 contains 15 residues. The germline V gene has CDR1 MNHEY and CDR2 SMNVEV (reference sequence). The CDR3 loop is CASNRLAGGGETQYF. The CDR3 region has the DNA TGTGCCAGCAATCGCCTAGCGGGAGGGGGAGAGACCCAGTACTTC.

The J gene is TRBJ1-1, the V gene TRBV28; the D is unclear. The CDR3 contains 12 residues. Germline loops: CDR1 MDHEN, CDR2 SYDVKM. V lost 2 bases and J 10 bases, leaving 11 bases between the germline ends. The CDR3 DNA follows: TGTGCCAGCAGTTTAAGAGGAAGGGTAGCTTTCTTT. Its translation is CASSLRGRVAFF.

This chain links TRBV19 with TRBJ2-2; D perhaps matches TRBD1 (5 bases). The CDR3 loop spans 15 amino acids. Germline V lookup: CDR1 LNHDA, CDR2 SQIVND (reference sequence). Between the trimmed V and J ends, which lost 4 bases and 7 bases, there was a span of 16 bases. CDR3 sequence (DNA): TGTGCCAGTAGTACCACCAGGGTTTCGCACGGGGAGCTGTTTTTT. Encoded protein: CASSTTRVSHGELFF.

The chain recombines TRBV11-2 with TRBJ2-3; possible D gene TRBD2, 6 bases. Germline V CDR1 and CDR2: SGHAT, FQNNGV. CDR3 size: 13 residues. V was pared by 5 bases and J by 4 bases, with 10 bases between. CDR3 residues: CASSQTRADTQYF. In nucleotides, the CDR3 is TGTGCCAGCAGCCAGACTAGAGCAGATACGCAGTATTTT.

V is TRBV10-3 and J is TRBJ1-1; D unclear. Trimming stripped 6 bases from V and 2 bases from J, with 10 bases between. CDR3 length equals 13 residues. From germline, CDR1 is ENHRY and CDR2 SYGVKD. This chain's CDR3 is CAISQLGNTEAFF. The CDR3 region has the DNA TGTGCCATCAGCCAACTGGGTAACACTGAAGCTTTCTTT.

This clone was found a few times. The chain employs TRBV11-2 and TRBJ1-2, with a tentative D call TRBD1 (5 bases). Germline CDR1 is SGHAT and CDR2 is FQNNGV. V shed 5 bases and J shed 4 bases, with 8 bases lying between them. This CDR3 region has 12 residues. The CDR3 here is CASSVGGYGYTF. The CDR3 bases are TGTGCCAGCAGCGTCGGGGGCTATGGCTACACCTTC.

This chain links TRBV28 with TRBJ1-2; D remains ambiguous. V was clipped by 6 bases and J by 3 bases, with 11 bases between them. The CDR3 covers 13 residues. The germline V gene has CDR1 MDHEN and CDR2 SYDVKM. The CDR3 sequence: CASSSSRHYGYTF. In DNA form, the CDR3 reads TGTGCCAGCAGCTCCTCTCGTCACTATGGCTACACCTTC.

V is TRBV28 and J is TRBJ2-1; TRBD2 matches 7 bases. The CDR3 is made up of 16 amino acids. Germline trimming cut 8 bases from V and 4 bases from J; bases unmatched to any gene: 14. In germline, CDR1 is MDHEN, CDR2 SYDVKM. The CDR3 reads CASRFGGSLRYNEQFF. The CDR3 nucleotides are TGTGCCAGCCGCTTTGGCGGGAGTCTTCGGTACAATGAGCAGTTCTTC.

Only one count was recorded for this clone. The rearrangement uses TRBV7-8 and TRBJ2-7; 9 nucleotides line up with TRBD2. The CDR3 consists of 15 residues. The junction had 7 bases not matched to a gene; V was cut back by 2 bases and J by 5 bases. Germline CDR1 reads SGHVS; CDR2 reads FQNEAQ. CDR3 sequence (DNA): TGTGCCAGCAGCTTACATCTAGCGGGACAAGACGAGCAGTACTTC. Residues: CASSLHLAGQDEQYF.

The CDR3 spells CASSPPSAGVHEQFF. In DNA, the CDR3 is TGTGCCAGCAGCCCCCCGTCAGCGGGAGTCCATGAGCAGTTCTTC. The gene calls are TRBV7-2 and TRBJ2-1; 8 bases fit TRBD2. The CDR3 length is 15 residues. With V trimmed by 5 bases and J by 8 bases, 11 bases remained unmatched. CDR1 and CDR2 (germline): SGHTA, FQGNSA. Using reference TRBV7-2 and TRBJ2-1 for the parts outside the CDR3, the full variable domain is GAGVSQSPSNKVTEKGKDVELRCDPISGHTALYWYRQSLGQGLEFLIYFQGNSAPDKSGLPSDRFSAERTGGSVSTLTIQRTQQEDSAVYLCASSPPSAGVHEQFFGPGTRLTVL.

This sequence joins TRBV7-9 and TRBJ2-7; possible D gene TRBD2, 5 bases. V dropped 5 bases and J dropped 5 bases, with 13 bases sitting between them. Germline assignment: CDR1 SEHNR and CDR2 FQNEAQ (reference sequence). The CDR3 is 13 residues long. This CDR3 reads CASSATLAHEQYF. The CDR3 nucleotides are TGTGCCAGCAGCGCTACGCTAGCCCACGAGCAGTACTTC.

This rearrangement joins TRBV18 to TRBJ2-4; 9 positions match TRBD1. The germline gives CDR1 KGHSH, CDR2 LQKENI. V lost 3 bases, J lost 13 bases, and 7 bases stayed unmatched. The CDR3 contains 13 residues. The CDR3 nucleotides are TGTGCCAGCTCACCCCTGGACAGGGGCGAACAGTACTTC. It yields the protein CASSPLDRGEQYF.

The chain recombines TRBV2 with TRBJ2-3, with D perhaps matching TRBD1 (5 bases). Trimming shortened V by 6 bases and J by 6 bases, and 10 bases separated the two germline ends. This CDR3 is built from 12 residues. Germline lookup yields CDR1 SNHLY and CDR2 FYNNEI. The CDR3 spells CASRDIADTQYF. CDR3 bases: TGTGCCAGCAGGGACATCGCGGATACGCAGTATTTT.

In nucleotides, the CDR3 is TGTGCCAGCAGAGCGGGGACAGGGTTTGACGGCTACACCTTC. It is translated as CASRAGTGFDGYTF. This chain uses TRBV2 with TRBJ1-2; 9 positions match TRBD1. Germline V gene data show CDR1 as SNHLY and CDR2 as FYNNEI. With 6 bases clipped from V and 8 bases from J, the junction kept 10 bases outside the gene matches. This CDR3 comprises 14 residues.

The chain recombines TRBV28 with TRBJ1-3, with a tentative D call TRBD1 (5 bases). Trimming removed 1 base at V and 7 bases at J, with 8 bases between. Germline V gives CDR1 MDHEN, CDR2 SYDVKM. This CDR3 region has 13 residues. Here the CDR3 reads CASSLSGRNTIYF. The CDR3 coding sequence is TGTGCCAGCAGTTTATCAGGGAGGAACACCATATATTTT.

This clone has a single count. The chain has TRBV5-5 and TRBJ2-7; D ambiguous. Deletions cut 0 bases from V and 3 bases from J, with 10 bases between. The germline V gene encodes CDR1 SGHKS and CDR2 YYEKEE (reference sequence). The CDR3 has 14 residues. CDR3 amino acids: CASSLALVYYEQYF. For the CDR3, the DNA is TGTGCCAGCAGCTTGGCATTGGTATACTACGAGCAGTACTTC.

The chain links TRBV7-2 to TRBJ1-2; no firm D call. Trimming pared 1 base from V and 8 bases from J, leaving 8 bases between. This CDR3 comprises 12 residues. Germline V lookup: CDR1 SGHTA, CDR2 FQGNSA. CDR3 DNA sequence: TGTGCCAGCAGCTTAGTGAGGGTAGGCTACACCTTC. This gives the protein CASSLVRVGYTF.